The source of this T cell receptor (beta chain) is a study of T cell responses to AZD1222 COVID-19 vaccine. Whole-study findings and limits: White British donors predominated, females outnumbered males, and clonal diversity was possibly underestimated. Epitopes outside B.1.351 and B.1.1.7 mutated regions reportedly drew nearly half of spike TCRs. Repertoires were sampled only after the peak T cell response. Recipients of AZD1222 seropositive at baseline numbered only 6 or 7.

This clone was seen a few times. Its specificity is not known. V gave up 3 bases and J gave up 1 base, with 9 bases separating them. The V gene's germline CDR1 is SGHAT and CDR2 FQDESV (reference sequence). The CDR3 extends over 14 amino acids. Measured with immunoSEQ multiplex PCR; TCRdb has only the in-frame clones, and not every one. The data contain some 150,000 clones, around 85% of them singletons. The material was peripheral blood, obtained after recovery from COVID-19. The sequence was obtained from an adult who had recovered from COVID-19. The chain joins TRBV11-1 to TRBJ1-1, with TRBD1 as a possible D gene (5 bases). The CDR3 sequence: CASSLGGTNTEAFF. The CDR3 nucleotides are TGTGCCAGCAGCTTGGGGGGGACGAACACTGAAGCTTTCTTT.